This T cell receptor (beta chain) was captured by sequencing in a study of cytomegalovirus exposure and HLA in healthy donors. The PCR used 60 Vbeta and 13 Jbeta primers. TCRdb keeps only in-frame clones here, not all; method: immunoSEQ multiplex PCR. The sample comprises 150,000 to 200,000 clones, approximately 75% of which are singletons, and about 1.4% rests with the top ten. Worth noting for this clone: Its specificity is unknown.

Study-wide results and caveats: As confirmed in vitro, three CMV-associated chains were specific for CMV antigens. Indistinguishability led to the exclusion of some V segments, TRBV6-2 and TRBV6-3 included.

CDR3 size: 14 residues. The germline V gene encodes CDR1 MNHEY and CDR2 SMNVEV (reference sequence). The V end lost 6 bases, the J end lost 2 bases, and 11 bases lay between the germline ends. The sequenced sample was PBMCs. The rearrangement joins TRBV27 to TRBJ1-5; D remains ambiguous. The TCR sequence derives from a girl aged 5-17 years in good health and CMV-seronegative. The CDR3 loop is CASRRNGGNQPQHF. CDR3 in DNA: TGTGCCAGCAGACGGAACGGAGGCAATCAGCCCCAGCATTTT.